The 3 T cell receptor beta chains listed next were all sequenced from one sample in a study of cytomegalovirus exposure and HLA in healthy donors. The study ran its PCR with 60 Vbeta and 13 Jbeta primers. Here immunoSEQ multiplex PCR was the method, and the copy in TCRdb shows in-frame clones only, minus some. This table has 100,000 to 150,000 clones, roughly four fifths appearing once. Sequencing input: PBMCs. These receptors all stem from a woman in her thirties or forties in good health and CMV-seropositive.

In DNA form, the CDR3 reads TGCAGTGCCCCGAGGAACAATGAGCAGTTCTTC. Protein: CSAPRNNEQFF. The chain has TRBV20-1 and TRBJ2-1, with unresolved D. CDR3 length: 11 residues. V dropped 6 bases and J dropped 5 bases, with 8 bases sitting between them. Germline lookup yields CDR1 DFQATT and CDR2 SNEGSKA (reference sequence).

The V and J genes are TRBV7-9 and TRBJ2-7; TRBD2 aligns across 8 bases. The CDR3 sequence is 15 residues long. V lost 8 bases to trimming and J lost 2 bases; unmatched junction nucleotides: 11. Germline loops: CDR1 SEHNR, CDR2 FQNEAQ (reference sequence). CDR3 nucleotides: TGTGCCAGCGGGGGTGTAGCGGGGTACCCCTACGAGCAGTACTTC. Its translation: CASGGVAGYPYEQYF.

CDR3 bases: TGTGCCAGTAACCGCAGGGAAGTAAGTCAGCCCCAGCATTTT. It specifies CASNRREVSQPQHF. The chain couples TRBV19 to TRBJ1-5; a weak D match, TRBD1 (5 bases). CDR1 is LNHDA, CDR2 SQIVND, per germline (reference sequence). Trimming shortened V by 7 bases and J by 6 bases, and 16 bases separated the two germline ends. The CDR3 is 14 amino acids.